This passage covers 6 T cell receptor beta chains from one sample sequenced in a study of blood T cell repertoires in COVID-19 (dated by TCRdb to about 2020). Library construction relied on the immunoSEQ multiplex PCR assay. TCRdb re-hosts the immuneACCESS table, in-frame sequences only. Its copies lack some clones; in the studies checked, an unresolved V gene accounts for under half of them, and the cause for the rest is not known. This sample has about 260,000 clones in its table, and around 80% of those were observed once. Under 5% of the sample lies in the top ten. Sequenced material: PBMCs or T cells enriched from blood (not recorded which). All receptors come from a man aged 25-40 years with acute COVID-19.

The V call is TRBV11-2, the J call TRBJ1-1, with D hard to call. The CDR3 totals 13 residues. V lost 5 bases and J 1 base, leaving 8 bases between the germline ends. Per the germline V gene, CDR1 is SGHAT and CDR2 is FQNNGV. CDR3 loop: CASSQTRNTEAFF. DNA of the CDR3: TGTGCCAGCAGCCAAACACGGAACACTGAAGCTTTCTTT.

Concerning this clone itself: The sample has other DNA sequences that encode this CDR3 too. The CDR3 region has the DNA TGTGCCAGCAGTTTGGGGGCCGGGAACACTGAAGCTTTCTTT. It translates to CASSLGAGNTEAFF. The chain uses TRBV28 and TRBJ1-1; D possibly corresponds to TRBD1 (6 bases). CDR3 length: 14 amino acids. Per the germline V gene, CDR1 is MDHEN and CDR2 is SYDVKM. V was trimmed by 3 bases and J by 1 base, leaving 9 bases between them.

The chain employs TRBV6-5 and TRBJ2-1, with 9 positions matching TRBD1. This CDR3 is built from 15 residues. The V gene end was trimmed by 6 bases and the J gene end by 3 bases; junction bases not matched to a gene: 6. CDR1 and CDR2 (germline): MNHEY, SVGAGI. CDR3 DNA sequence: TGTGCCAGCAGGTCCCGGGACAGGGTCTACAATGAGCAGTTCTTC. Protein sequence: CASRSRDRVYNEQFF.

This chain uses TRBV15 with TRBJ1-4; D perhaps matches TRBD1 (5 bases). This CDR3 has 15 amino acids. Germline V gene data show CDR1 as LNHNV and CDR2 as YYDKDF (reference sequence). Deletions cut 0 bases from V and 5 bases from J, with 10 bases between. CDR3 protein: CATSREPRENEKLFF. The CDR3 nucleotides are TGTGCCACCAGCAGAGAGCCCAGGGAAAATGAAAAACTGTTTTTT. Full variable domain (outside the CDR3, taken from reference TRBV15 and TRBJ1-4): DAMVIQNPRYQVTQFGKPVTLSCSQTLNHNVMYWYQQKSSQAPKLLFHYYDKDFNNEADTPDNFQSRRPNTSFCFLDIRSPGLGDTAMYLCATSREPRENEKLFFGSGTQLSVL.

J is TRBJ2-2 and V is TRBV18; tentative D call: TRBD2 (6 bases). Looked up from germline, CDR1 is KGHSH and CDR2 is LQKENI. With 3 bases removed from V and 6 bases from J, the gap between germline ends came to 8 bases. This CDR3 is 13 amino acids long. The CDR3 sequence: CASSPREAGELFF. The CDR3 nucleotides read TGTGCCAGCTCACCCAGGGAGGCCGGGGAGCTGTTTTTT.

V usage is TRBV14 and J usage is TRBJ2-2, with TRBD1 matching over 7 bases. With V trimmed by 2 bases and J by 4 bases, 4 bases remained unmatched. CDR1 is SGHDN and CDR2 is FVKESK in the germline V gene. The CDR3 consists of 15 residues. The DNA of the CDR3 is TGTGCCAGCAGCCAAATCGGGACAGTCACCGGGGAGCTGTTTTTT. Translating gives CASSQIGTVTGELFF. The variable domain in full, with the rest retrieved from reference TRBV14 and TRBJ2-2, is EAGVTQFPSHSVIEKGQTVTLRCDPISGHDNLYWYRRVMGKEIKFLLHFVKESKQDESGMPNNRFLAERTGGTYSTLKVQPAELEDSGVYFCASSQIGTVTGELFFGEGSRLTVL.